A selection of T cell receptor beta chains follows, all from one sample in a study of beta chain features in type 1 diabetes. Clones were sequenced by immunoSEQ multiplex PCR, and TCRdb holds only the in-frame ones, with some missing. The sample consists of hundreds of thousands of clones, about an eighth of them appearing once. The sequencing sample was made of naive CD4+ T cells from blood. These receptors originate from a man aged 18 to 30 with type 1 diabetes. Each CDR3 is given with its conserved first and last residue. The D gene is left open where the match is weak. Rows give clone size only sometimes, using once, few, many, or a class for an expanded clone.

>few|TRBJ2-1|TRBV14|TRBD1
TGTGCCAGCAGCCAGGACAGGGGAGCATACAATGAGCAGTTCTTC
CASSQDRGAYNEQFF
>.|TRBJ1-2|TRBV5-6|.
TGTGCCAGCAGCTTGGTCGGAGCGTGGGAAGGCTACACCTTC
CASSLVGAWEGYTF
>few|TRBJ1-1|TRBV30|.
TGTGCCTGGAGTGTCGTCCAGGGGTTACAAGCTTTCTTT
CAWSVVQGLQAFF
>.|TRBJ2-3|TRBV7-3|.
TGTGCCAGCAGCTTGGACAGACTAGATACGCAGTATTTT
CASSLDRLDTQYF
>.|TRBJ1-2|TRBV29-1|.
TGCAGCGTTGAAGAGGGGCGGTATGGCTACACCTTC
CSVEEGRYGYTF
>.|TRBJ2-7|TRBV27|.
TGTGCCAGCAGTTCTCAGGGGCTGGGGGAGCAGTACTTC
CASSSQGLGEQYF
>few|TRBJ1-5|TRBV7-9|.
TGTGCCAGCAGCCTAGCCGGCTCTACAGGCGATAGCAATCAGCCCCAGCATTTT
CASSLAGSTGDSNQPQHF
>few|TRBJ1-2|TRBV30|.
TGTGCCTGGAGTCCCGGACTGGCGAACTATGGCTACACCTTC
CAWSPGLANYGYTF
>.|TRBJ2-3|TRBV29-1|.
TGCAGCGTCCCCCCCGGGGGCCCTAAAGATACGCAGTATTTT
CSVPPGGPKDTQYF
>few|TRBJ2-1|TRBV9|.
TGTGCCAGCAGCACCCGTGGGGACGCCTCCTACAATGAGCAGTTCTTC
CASSTRGDASYNEQFF
>few|TRBJ2-2|TRBV2|.
TGTGCCAGCAGTGATCGGGCTCCCACCGGGGAGCTGTTTTTT
CASSDRAPTGELFF
>.|TRBJ2-7|TRBV7-2|TRBD2
TGTGCCAGCAGCCCTGGACTAGCGGGATGGATGCCCTACGAGCAGTACTTC
CASSPGLAGWMPYEQYF
>.|TRBJ2-1|TRBV4-2|.
TGTGCCAGCAGCCAAGAGGCGCGGGACCGCTACAATGAGCAGTTCTTC
CASSQEARDRYNEQFF
>.|TRBJ2-7|TRBV30|.
TGTGCCTGGAGCCTGGGGGCAGGCACTACCTACGAGCAGTACTTC
CAWSLGAGTTYEQYF
>few|TRBJ2-2|TRBV15|TRBD1
TGTGCCACCAGCTACGAACGATTCCCGGGACAGGGGGGGACCTCGAACACCGGGGAGCTGTTTTTT
CATSYERFPGQGGTSNTGELFF
>.|TRBJ2-2|TRBV5-1|TRBD2
TGCGCCAGCAGCTTGTTTCCAGCGGGGGCAACTGGGGAGCTGTTTTTT
CASSLFPAGATGELFF
>few|TRBJ2-6|TRBV4-1|.
TGCGCCAGCAGCTCGCGAGCAGGGACGACTGGGGCCAACGTCCTGACTTTC
CASSSRAGTTGANVLTF
>.|TRBJ2-3|TRBV5-1|.
TGCGCCAGCAGCTTGGAACGAGAGGGAGATACGCAGTATTTT
CASSLEREGDTQYF
>.|TRBJ1-1|TRBV7-9|.
TGTGCCAGCAGCTTGCCGAGTAACACTGAAGCTTTCTTT
CASSLPSNTEAFF
>few|TRBJ2-1|TRBV29-1|.
TGCAGCGCCACCGGACTTTTTAGCTCCTACAATGAGCAGTTCTTC
CSATGLFSSYNEQFF
>.|TRBJ2-7|TRBV4-1|TRBD2
TGCGCCAGCAGCCACGGACTAGCGGGTGGCTCCCTCTCCTACGAGCAGTACTTC
CASSHGLAGGSLSYEQYF
>.|TRBJ2-7|TRBV23-1|.
TGCGCCAGCACCCCCTACAGAGGGCCTTACGAGCAGTACTTC
CASTPYRGPYEQYF
>few|TRBJ1-2|TRBV9|.
TGTGCCAGCAGCGTAGTAAACTATGGCTACACCTTC
CASSVVNYGYTF
>few|TRBJ1-2|TRBV6-5|TRBD1
TGTGCCAGCAGTTACGGGACAGGGATTTATGGCTACACCTTC
CASSYGTGIYGYTF
>.|TRBJ2-5|TRBV5-6|TRBD2
TGTGCCAGCAGCCAGGGACTAGCGGGAGCAGAGACCCAGTACTTC
CASSQGLAGAETQYF
>few|TRBJ1-2|TRBV7-9|TRBD1
TGTGCCAGCAGCTTAAGTCGGACAGGAGATGGCTACACCTTC
CASSLSRTGDGYTF
>few|TRBJ2-6|TRBV29-1|.
TGCAGCGCCAGGAGCTCTGGGGCCAACGTCCTGACTTTC
CSARSSGANVLTF
>.|TRBJ2-3|TRBV30|.
TGTGCCTGGAGTGTATTAGATACGCAGTATTTT
CAWSVLDTQYF
>.|TRBJ1-5|TRBV2|.
TGTGCCAGTAACAGGGCTAATCAGCCCCAGCATTTT
CASNRANQPQHF
>few|TRBJ2-7|TRBV7-9|.
TGTGCCAGCAGCTTCTCGGAGGCGGGCGAGCAGTACTTC
CASSFSEAGEQYF
>few|TRBJ1-1|TRBV19|.
TGTGCCAGTAGTATACACTACGGGGGCCTGGCTGAAGCTTTCTTT
CASSIHYGGLAEAFF
>few|TRBJ2-1|TRBV29-1|.
TGCAGCGTTGAATACCAGGACTCCAGCTCCTACAATGAGCAGTTCTTC
CSVEYQDSSSYNEQFF
>.|TRBJ2-3|TRBV9|.
TGTGCCAGCAGCGTAGATTCCAATCTGCAGTATTTT
CASSVDSNLQYF
>few|TRBJ2-4|TRBV19|.
TGTGCCAGTAGTGATGACAAGTTAGCCAAAAACATTCAGTACTTC
CASSDDKLAKNIQYF
>.|TRBJ1-1|TRBV30|.
TGTGCCTGGAGTGTACATGGTAACACTGAAGCTTTCTTT
CAWSVHGNTEAFF
>.|TRBJ1-2|TRBV4-2|TRBD1
TGTGCCAGCAGCCTTCCGGGACAGGGTCCTGACTATGGCTACACCTTC
CASSLPGQGPDYGYTF
>few|TRBJ2-1|TRBV5-1|TRBD2
TGCGCCAGCAGCTGGGACGGACTAGCGGTCTACAATGAGCAGTTCTTC
CASSWDGLAVYNEQFF
>.|TRBJ2-2|TRBV7-2|.
TGTGCCAGCAGCTTAGTAGTCGCCCCCGGCGGGGAGCTGTTTTTT
CASSLVVAPGGELFF
>few|TRBJ2-1|TRBV9|.
TGTGCCAGCAGCAAGGGCGGGCAAGCTTACAATGAGCAGTTCTTC
CASSKGGQAYNEQFF
>few|TRBJ1-2|TRBV7-2|.
TGTGCCAGCAGCTTAGGTCAGGGAGGCTACACCTTC
CASSLGQGGYTF
>few|TRBJ2-7|TRBV10-3|TRBD1
TGTGCCATCAGTGAGGGGCCCGGACAGGGATCTTCCTACGAGCAGTACTTC
CAISEGPGQGSSYEQYF
>few|TRBJ2-2|TRBV15|TRBD2
TGTGCCACCAGCATCTCTAGCGGGAGAGTTTGGACCGGGGAGCTGTTTTTT
CATSISSGRVWTGELFF
>few|TRBJ1-1|TRBV20-1|.
TGCAGCGCCGGTCGTACTGAAGCTTTCTTT
CSAGRTEAFF
>few|TRBJ1-6|TRBV5-6|.
TGTGCCAGCAGCTTGCCCTCGAATTCACCCCTCCACTTT
CASSLPSNSPLHF
>.|TRBJ2-7|TRBV7-9|.
TGTGCCAGCACCCCAGGGTATGCTTGGGACTACGAGCAGTACTTC
CASTPGYAWDYEQYF
>few|TRBJ2-1|TRBV5-4|TRBD2
TGTGCCAGCAGCGCCGGGACTAGCTCCTACAATGAGCAGTTCTTC
CASSAGTSSYNEQFF
>.|TRBJ2-7|TRBV13|.
TGTGCCAGCAGCGCGACAACCCGCACCTACGAGCAGTACTTC
CASSATTRTYEQYF
>.|TRBJ2-5|TRBV6-5|.
TGTGCCAGCAGTTACTCGAGAGGAGAGTACTTC
CASSYSRGEYF
>few|TRBJ1-2|TRBV28|.
TGTGCCACTCGACGTGTCGCAGATACGGGCTACACCTTC
CATRRVADTGYTF
>few|TRBJ1-4|TRBV15|.
TGTGCCACCAGCAGAGACCGCGGATCGGGGGAAAAACTGTTTTTT
CATSRDRGSGEKLFF